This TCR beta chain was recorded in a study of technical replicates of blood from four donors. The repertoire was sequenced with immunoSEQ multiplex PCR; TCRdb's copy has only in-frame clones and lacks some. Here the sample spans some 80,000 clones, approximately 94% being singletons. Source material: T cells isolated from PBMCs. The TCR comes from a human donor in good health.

CDR3 DNA sequence: TGTGCCAGCAGTGTACCATCGGTCCCTGAGGATATGAACACTGAAGCTTTCTTT. This translates into CASSVPSVPEDMNTEAFF. V and J are TRBV2 and TRBJ1-1; no reliable D call. The ends were cut back, 4 bases at V and 0 bases at J, with 21 bases in the middle. Germline V lookup: CDR1 SNHLY, CDR2 FYNNEI. This CDR3 is built from 18 residues.